The following is a T cell receptor beta chain sequence with its context. No antigen is known for it. Within one base of it there is no much larger clone, and no base qualities were kept. The data derive from a study of identical twins (dated by TCRdb to 2016 to 2017). Some background on the complete study: To test whether fetal clonotypes persist, the study used deep sequencing on TCR alpha and beta repertoires from monozygotic twins, unrelated adults of various ages, and cord blood. To rule out contamination, the twin experiments were replicated at different times with different library preparation protocols. General conclusions and limits of the study: Abundant cord blood beta clonotypes carried fewer insertions; young adult naive repertoires showed a weaker similar trend, while memory repertoires showed none. The excess sharing between twins in beta out-of-frame sequences was weaker because fewer shared sequences reduced the signal-to-noise ratio. Out-of-frame TCR alpha sequences shared between twins showed an excess of low generation-probability sequences compared with coincidental sharing between unrelated individuals. Because the same donors could not be followed over many years, conclusions were based on cross-sectional statistical analysis. Invariant T cells such as MAIT and iNKT could partly confound zero-insertion analyses, although diverse VJ usage argued against such confounding for most clonotypes. Out-of-frame TCR alpha sharing in monozygotic twins was systematically underestimated by recombination models, whereas sharing between unrelated individuals was in agreement with the recombination models.

Library prep was done by 5' RACE. Sequencing used an Illumina HiSeq 2000. Template switching introduced a universal primer binding site; the final cDNA contained a unique molecular identifier, enabling accurate counting of TCR cDNA molecules. Specific primers in the conserved constant-segment region were used to synthesize first-strand cDNA for the TCR alpha and beta chains. To control for contamination, every cDNA library carried two barcodes: a SMART-Mk sample barcode plus Illumina barcodes. TruSeq adapter sequences along with Illumina sample barcodes were introduced in two successive PCR steps. Sequencing of the TCR alpha and beta cDNA libraries was done on the Illumina HiSeq platform using custom primers. The original methods were these. MiGEC processed the raw reads to extract unique molecular identifiers, while MiXCR was used to determine the CDR3 positions. For each individual, recombination models were inferred using an EM algorithm with the repgenHMM and IGoR tools. Shared clonotypes were analyzed with the tcR package in R, and sharing was normalized by the product of cloneset sizes. Out-of-frame nonproductive sequences were analyzed to study raw recombination free of thymic and clonal selection effects. TCRdb passed the public sequencing reads through fastp at Q25 and MiXCR, retaining productive beta sequences. Under each unique CDR3 protein, matching rows form one entry showing the most common genes and DNA. None of the V and J calls come from the authors' own analysis; TCRdb made them. For this sample there are some 1,600,000 distinct CDR3 sequences; about 32% appear just once. About 0.27% of the sample is held by the ten biggest clonotypes.

Every donor in the study was a healthy Caucasian. Source material: cord blood. This sequence was found in a newborn girl in good health.

The CDR3: CASRLFGGRNTEAFF. Read as DNA, the sequence is TGCGCCAGCCGTCTCTTCGGGGGCCGGAACACTGAAGCTTTCTTT. This chain joins TRBV5-1 to TRBJ1-1; the D gene is possibly TRBD1, with 6 bases matching. The CDR3 runs 15 residues from the cysteine to the phenylalanine. The only DNA kept is the CDR3, 45 bases in frame from the first base. The CDR1 and CDR2 encoded by the germline V gene are SGHRS and YFSETQ. Deletion took 7 bases off V and 1 base off J, with a span of 17 bases between the germline ends.